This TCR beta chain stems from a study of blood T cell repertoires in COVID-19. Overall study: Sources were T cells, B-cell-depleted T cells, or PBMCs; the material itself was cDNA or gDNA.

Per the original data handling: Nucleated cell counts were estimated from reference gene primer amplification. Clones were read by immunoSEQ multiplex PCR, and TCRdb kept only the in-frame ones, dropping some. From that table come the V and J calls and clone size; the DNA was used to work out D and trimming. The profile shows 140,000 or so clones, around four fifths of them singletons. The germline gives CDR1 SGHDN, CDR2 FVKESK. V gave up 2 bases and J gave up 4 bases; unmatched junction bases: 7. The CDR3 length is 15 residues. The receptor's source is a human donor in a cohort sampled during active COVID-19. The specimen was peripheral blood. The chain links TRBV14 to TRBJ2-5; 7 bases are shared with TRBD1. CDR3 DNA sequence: TGTGCCAGCAGCCAACCCCAGGGGGTGGCAGAGACCCAGTACTTC. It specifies CASSQPQGVAETQYF.